The rows below give T cell receptor beta chains drawn from one sample of a study of Ad26.COV2.S vaccination and SARS-CoV-2 variants. TCRdb keeps only in-frame clones here, not all; method: immunoSEQ multiplex PCR. The sample records roughly 320,000 clones, roughly 84% being singletons. Source: peripheral blood, taken in a trial of Ad26.COV2.S vaccine versus placebo. The origin of the receptors is a person between 18 and 60 years old who received the Ad26.COV2.S COVID-19 vaccine or a placebo. The CDR3 runs from the conserved cysteine through the conserved F or W. A D gene is named only where the DNA matches it firmly. Only some rows state a clone size, as once, few, many or a class for expanded clones.

CDR3aa: CASSLGGLPKANRILGRYEQYF
CDR3nt: TGCGCCAGCAGCTTGGGTGGACTTCCCAAAGCAAACAGGATCCTAGGAAGATACGAGCAGTACTTC
abundance: -
v_gene: TRBV5-1
d_gene: -
j_gene: TRBJ2-7

CDR3aa: CASSIPGRRGNEQFF
CDR3nt: TGTGCCAGTAGTATCCCGGGCCGCAGGGGCAATGAGCAGTTCTTC
abundance: -
v_gene: TRBV19
d_gene: -
j_gene: TRBJ2-1

CDR3aa: CASSFDSNTEAFF
CDR3nt: TGTGCCAGCAGTTTTGACAGCAACACTGAAGCTTTCTTT
abundance: -
v_gene: TRBV2
d_gene: -
j_gene: TRBJ1-1

CDR3aa: CASSKAVERGGIRTEAFF
CDR3nt: TGTGCCAGCAGCAAAGCAGTAGAAAGAGGCGGGATAAGGACTGAAGCTTTCTTT
abundance: -
v_gene: TRBV21-1
d_gene: -
j_gene: TRBJ1-1

CDR3aa: CASSIPGGSSYYGYTF
CDR3nt: TGTGCCAGTAGTATTCCAGGCGGCAGTAGTTACTATGGCTACACCTTC
abundance: -
v_gene: TRBV19
d_gene: -
j_gene: TRBJ1-2

CDR3aa: CASSQDRTGGTYEQYF
CDR3nt: TGTGCCAGCAGCCAAGATCGAACGGGGGGTACCTACGAGCAGTACTTC
abundance: once
v_gene: TRBV3-1/TRBV3-2
d_gene: TRBD2
j_gene: TRBJ2-7

CDR3aa: CASSLEGGPNTEAFF
CDR3nt: TGTGCCAGCAGCTTAGAGGGGGGGCCGAACACTGAAGCTTTCTTT
abundance: -
v_gene: TRBV7-2
d_gene: -
j_gene: TRBJ1-1

CDR3aa: CAWGRDRGYTEAFF
CDR3nt: TGTGCCTGGGGCCGGGACAGGGGATACACTGAAGCTTTCTTT
abundance: -
v_gene: TRBV30
d_gene: TRBD1
j_gene: TRBJ1-1

CDR3aa: CSARRGRAFF
CDR3nt: TGCAGTGCTAGGCGGGGTAGGGCTTTCTTT
abundance: -
v_gene: TRBV20-1
d_gene: -
j_gene: TRBJ1-1

CDR3aa: CAWNTGRWTGRAFF
CDR3nt: TGTGCCTGGAATACAGGGAGATGGACGGGTCGGGCTTTCTTT
abundance: -
v_gene: TRBV30
d_gene: -
j_gene: TRBJ1-1

CDR3aa: CASSQSLRDSGGQYF
CDR3nt: TGCGCCAGCAGCCAGAGCCTTCGGGACTCCGGGGGCCAGTACTTC
abundance: -
v_gene: TRBV4-1
d_gene: -
j_gene: TRBJ2-5

CDR3aa: CASSRDRGLNYGYTF
CDR3nt: TGTGCCAGCAGCCGAGACAGGGGGCTGAACTATGGCTACACCTTC
abundance: -
v_gene: TRBV7-8
d_gene: TRBD1
j_gene: TRBJ1-2

CDR3aa: CASSKEEPGQGCGYTF
CDR3nt: TGTGCCAGCAGCAAAGAGGAGCCGGGACAGGGGTGTGGCTACACCTTC
abundance: -
v_gene: TRBV21-1
d_gene: -
j_gene: TRBJ1-2

CDR3aa: CASSLARQDLNTEAFF
CDR3nt: TGCGCCAGCAGCCTGGCCCGACAGGACCTGAACACTGAAGCTTTCTTT
abundance: -
v_gene: TRBV5-1
d_gene: -
j_gene: TRBJ1-1

CDR3aa: CASNREFNQPQHF
CDR3nt: TGTGCCAGCAACCGGGAGTTCAATCAGCCCCAGCATTTT
abundance: few
v_gene: TRBV12-3/TRBV12-4
d_gene: -
j_gene: TRBJ1-5

CDR3aa: CASSIQGVRSPLHF
CDR3nt: TGTGCCAGCAGCATACAGGGTGTACGCTCACCCCTCCACTTT
abundance: -
v_gene: TRBV7-2
d_gene: -
j_gene: TRBJ1-6

CDR3aa: CASSRGQTPPSYTF
CDR3nt: TGTGCCAGCAGCCGGGGACAGACTCCCCCGTCCTACACCTTC
abundance: -
v_gene: TRBV6-5
d_gene: TRBD1
j_gene: TRBJ1-2

CDR3aa: CASSRTGNYGYTF
CDR3nt: TGTGCCAGCAGCCGGACCGGGAACTATGGCTACACCTTC
abundance: -
v_gene: TRBV5-8
d_gene: -
j_gene: TRBJ1-2

CDR3aa: CATAHQGGDSRYEQYF
CDR3nt: TGTGCCACCGCTCATCAGGGGGGGGACTCCCGCTACGAGCAGTACTTC
abundance: -
v_gene: TRBV19
d_gene: -
j_gene: TRBJ2-7

CDR3aa: CASDKLGQETQYF
CDR3nt: TGTGCCAGCGACAAACTAGGCCAAGAGACCCAGTACTTC
abundance: -
v_gene: TRBV3-1/TRBV3-2
d_gene: -
j_gene: TRBJ2-5

CDR3aa: CASSYGATPLHF
CDR3nt: TGTGCCAGCAGTTACGGGGCAACACCCCTCCACTTT
abundance: -
v_gene: TRBV6-5
d_gene: -
j_gene: TRBJ1-6

CDR3aa: CASSLGHPISNQPQHF
CDR3nt: TGTGCCAGCAGCCTCGGACACCCAATAAGCAATCAGCCCCAGCATTTT
abundance: -
v_gene: TRBV7-9
d_gene: -
j_gene: TRBJ1-5

CDR3aa: CASCYKASTDTQYF
CDR3nt: TGTGCCAGTTGTTACAAAGCTAGCACAGATACGCAGTATTTT
abundance: -
v_gene: TRBV6-5
d_gene: -
j_gene: TRBJ2-3

CDR3aa: CASSRITLTGELFF
CDR3nt: TGTGCCAGTAGTAGAATAACCCTCACCGGGGAGCTGTTTTTT
abundance: -
v_gene: TRBV19
d_gene: -
j_gene: TRBJ2-2

CDR3aa: CAWTQGNSNQPQHF
CDR3nt: TGTGCCTGGACCCAGGGAAATAGCAATCAGCCCCAGCATTTT
abundance: -
v_gene: TRBV30
d_gene: -
j_gene: TRBJ1-5

CDR3aa: CASRAYNEQFF
CDR3nt: TGTGCCAGCCGGGCTTACAATGAGCAGTTCTTC
abundance: -
v_gene: TRBV7-9
d_gene: -
j_gene: TRBJ2-1

CDR3aa: CASRRPGLTGELFF
CDR3nt: TGTGCCAGCAGACGACCAGGGCTCACCGGGGAGCTGTTTTTT
abundance: -
v_gene: TRBV6-5
d_gene: -
j_gene: TRBJ2-2

CDR3aa: CASSYDGASSGNTIYF
CDR3nt: TGTGCCAGCAGTTACGACGGGGCGAGCTCTGGAAACACCATATATTTT
abundance: -
v_gene: TRBV6-5
d_gene: -
j_gene: TRBJ1-3

CDR3aa: CASSPRTSKGGELFF
CDR3nt: TGTGCCAGCAGCCCCCGGACTAGCAAGGGCGGGGAGCTGTTTTTT
abundance: -
v_gene: TRBV7-2
d_gene: TRBD2
j_gene: TRBJ2-2

CDR3aa: CASSSRLAGEYSSYNEQFF
CDR3nt: TGTGCCAGCAGCTCACGACTAGCGGGGGAATATAGCTCCTACAATGAGCAGTTCTTC
abundance: -
v_gene: TRBV11-2
d_gene: TRBD2
j_gene: TRBJ2-1

CDR3aa: CASRTGHNSYEQYF
CDR3nt: TGTGCCAGCAGGACAGGGCACAACTCCTACGAGCAGTACTTC
abundance: -
v_gene: TRBV6-5
d_gene: TRBD1
j_gene: TRBJ2-7

CDR3aa: CASSVVVGSGTDTQYF
CDR3nt: TGTGCCAGCAGCGTCGTAGTCGGCAGCGGCACAGATACGCAGTATTTT
abundance: -
v_gene: TRBV9
d_gene: -
j_gene: TRBJ2-3